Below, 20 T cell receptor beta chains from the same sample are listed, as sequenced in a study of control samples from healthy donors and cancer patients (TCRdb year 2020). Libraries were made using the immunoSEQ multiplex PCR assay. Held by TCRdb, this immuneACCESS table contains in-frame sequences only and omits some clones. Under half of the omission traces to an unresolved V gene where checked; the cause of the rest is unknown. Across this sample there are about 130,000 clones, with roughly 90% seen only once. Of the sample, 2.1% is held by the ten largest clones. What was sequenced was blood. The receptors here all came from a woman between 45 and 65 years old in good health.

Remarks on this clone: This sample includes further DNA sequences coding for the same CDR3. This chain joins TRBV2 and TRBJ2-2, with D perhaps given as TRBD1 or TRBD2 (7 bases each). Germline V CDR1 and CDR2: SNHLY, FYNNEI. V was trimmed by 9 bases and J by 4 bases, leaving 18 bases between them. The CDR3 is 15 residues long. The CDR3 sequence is CARSGEGARTGELFF. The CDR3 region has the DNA TGTGCCAGGTCAGGGGAGGGGGCTCGCACCGGGGAGCTGTTTTTT.

CDR3 in DNA: TGTGCCAGCAGTTCCGACAGGGGTCTAGGCTACACCTTC. This codes for CASSSDRGLGYTF. This rearrangement joins TRBV28 to TRBJ1-2, with 8 bases lining up with TRBD1. The V gene end was trimmed by 4 bases and the J gene end by 8 bases; junction bases not matched to a gene: 6. The CDR3 runs 13 residues. The germline V gene encodes CDR1 MDHEN and CDR2 SYDVKM.

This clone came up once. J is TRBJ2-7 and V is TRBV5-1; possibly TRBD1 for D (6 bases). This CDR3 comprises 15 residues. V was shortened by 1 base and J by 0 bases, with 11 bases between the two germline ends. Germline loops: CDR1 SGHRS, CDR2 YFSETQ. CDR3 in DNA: TGCGCCAGCAGCTTGAAGCAGGGGAGCTCCTACGAGCAGTACTTC. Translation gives CASSLKQGSSYEQYF.

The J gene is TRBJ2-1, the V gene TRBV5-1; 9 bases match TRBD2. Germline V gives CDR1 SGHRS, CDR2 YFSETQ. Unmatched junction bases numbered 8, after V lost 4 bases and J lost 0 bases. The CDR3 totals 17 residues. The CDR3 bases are TGCGCCAGCAGCCAAAGCGGGGGGCCAATCTCCTACAATGAGCAGTTCTTC. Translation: CASSQSGGPISYNEQFF.

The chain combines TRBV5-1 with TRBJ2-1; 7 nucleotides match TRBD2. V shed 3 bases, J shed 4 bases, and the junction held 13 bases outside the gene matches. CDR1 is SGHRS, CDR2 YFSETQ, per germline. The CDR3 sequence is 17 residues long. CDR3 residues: CASSWGESSGPYNEQFF. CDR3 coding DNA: TGCGCCAGCAGCTGGGGGGAGAGTAGCGGGCCGTACAATGAGCAGTTCTTC.

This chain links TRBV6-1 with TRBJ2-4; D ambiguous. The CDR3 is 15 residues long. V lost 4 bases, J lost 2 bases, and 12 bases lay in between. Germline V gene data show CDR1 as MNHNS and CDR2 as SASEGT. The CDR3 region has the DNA TGTGCCAGCAGTGGCCTCGGGTTAACCAAAAACATTCAGTACTTC. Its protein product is CASSGLGLTKNIQYF.

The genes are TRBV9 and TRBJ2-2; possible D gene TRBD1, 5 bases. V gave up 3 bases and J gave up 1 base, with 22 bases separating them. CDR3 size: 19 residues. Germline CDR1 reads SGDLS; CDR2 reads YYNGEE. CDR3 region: CASSAQPIRRVLNTGELFF. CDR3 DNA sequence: TGTGCCAGCAGCGCACAACCCATCCGCAGGGTATTGAACACCGGGGAGCTGTTTTTT.

The DNA of the CDR3 is TGTGCCAGCAGCTGGGGACAGATGAACACTGAAGCTTTCTTT. Translated, it gives CASSWGQMNTEAFF. This rearrangement joins TRBV3-1 (or the pseudogene TRBV3-2) to TRBJ1-1; 7 positions agree with TRBD1. Germline V lookup: CDR1 LGHDT, CDR2 YNNKEL (reference sequence). CDR3 size: 14 residues. V was clipped by 5 bases and J by 0 bases; unmatched bases: 3.

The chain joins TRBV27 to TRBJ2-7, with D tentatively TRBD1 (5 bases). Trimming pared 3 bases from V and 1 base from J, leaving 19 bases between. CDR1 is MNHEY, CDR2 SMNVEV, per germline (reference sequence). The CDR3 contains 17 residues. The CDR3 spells CASSFSGIGVFSYEQYF. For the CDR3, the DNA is TGTGCCAGCAGTTTTTCAGGGATAGGAGTCTTTTCCTACGAGCAGTACTTC.

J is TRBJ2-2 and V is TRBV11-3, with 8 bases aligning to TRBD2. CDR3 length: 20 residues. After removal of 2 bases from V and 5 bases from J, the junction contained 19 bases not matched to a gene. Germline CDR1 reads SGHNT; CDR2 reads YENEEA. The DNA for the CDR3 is TGTGCCAGCAGCTTAAACCCGACGGTGGCGGGAGGCGCGTGGACCGGGGAGCTGTTTTTT. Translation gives CASSLNPTVAGGAWTGELFF.

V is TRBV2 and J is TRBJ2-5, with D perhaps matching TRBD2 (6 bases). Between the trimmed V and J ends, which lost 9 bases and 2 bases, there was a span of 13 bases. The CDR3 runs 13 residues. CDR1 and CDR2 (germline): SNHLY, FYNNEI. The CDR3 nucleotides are TGTGCCAGGTCTCTGGGGGGTCAAGAGACCCAGTACTTC. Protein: CARSLGGQETQYF.

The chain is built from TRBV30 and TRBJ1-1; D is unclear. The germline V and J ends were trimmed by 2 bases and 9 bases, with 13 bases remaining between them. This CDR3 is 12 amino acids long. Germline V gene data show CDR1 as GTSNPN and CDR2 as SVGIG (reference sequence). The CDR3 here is CAWSTKRLQAFF. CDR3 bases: TGTGCCTGGAGTACGAAAAGGTTGCAAGCTTTCTTT.

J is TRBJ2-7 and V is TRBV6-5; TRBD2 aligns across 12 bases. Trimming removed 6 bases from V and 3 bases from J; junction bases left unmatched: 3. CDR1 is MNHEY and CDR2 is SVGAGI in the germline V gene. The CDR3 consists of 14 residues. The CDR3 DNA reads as TGTGCCAGCAGGGAGACTAGCGGGAGCTACGAGCAGTACTTC. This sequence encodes CASRETSGSYEQYF.

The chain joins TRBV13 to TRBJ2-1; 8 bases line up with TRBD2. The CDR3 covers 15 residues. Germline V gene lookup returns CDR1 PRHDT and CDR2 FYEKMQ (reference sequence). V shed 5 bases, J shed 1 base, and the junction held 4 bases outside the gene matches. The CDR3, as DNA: TGTGCCAGCAGCCAGGGACTAGGATCCTACAATGAGCAGTTCTTC. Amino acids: CASSQGLGSYNEQFF.

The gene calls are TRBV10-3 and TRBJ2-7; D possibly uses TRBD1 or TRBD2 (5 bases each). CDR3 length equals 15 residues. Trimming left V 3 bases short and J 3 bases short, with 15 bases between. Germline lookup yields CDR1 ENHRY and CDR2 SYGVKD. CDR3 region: CAISENPGPLYEQYF. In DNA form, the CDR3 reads TGTGCCATCAGTGAAAATCCGGGACCTCTCTACGAGCAGTACTTC.

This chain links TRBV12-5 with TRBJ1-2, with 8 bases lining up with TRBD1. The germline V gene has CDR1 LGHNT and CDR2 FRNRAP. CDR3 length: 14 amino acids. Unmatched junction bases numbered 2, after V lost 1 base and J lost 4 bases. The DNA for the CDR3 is TGTGCTAGTGGTTTGGAGGGACAGGTCTATGGCTACACCTTC. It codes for CASGLEGQVYGYTF.

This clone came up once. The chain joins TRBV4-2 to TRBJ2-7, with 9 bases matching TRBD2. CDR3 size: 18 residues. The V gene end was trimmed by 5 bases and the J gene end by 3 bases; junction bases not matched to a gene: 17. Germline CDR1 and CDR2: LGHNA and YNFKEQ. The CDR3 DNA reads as TGTGCCAGCAGCAAAGGCCCCCTGGCTAGCGGGATTGACTACGAGCAGTACTTC. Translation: CASSKGPLASGIDYEQYF.

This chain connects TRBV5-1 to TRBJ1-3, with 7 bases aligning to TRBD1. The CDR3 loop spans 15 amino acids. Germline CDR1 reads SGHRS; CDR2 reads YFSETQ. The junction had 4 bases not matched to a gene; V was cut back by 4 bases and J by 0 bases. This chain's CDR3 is CASSPTGLSGNTIYF. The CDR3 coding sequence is TGCGCCAGCAGCCCGACAGGGCTCTCTGGAAACACCATATATTTT.

Here the CDR3 DNA reads TGTGCCAGCAGCCAATACAGGGTGCCCACCGGGGAGCTGTTTTTT. Translation: CASSQYRVPTGELFF. The V call is TRBV14, the J call TRBJ2-2; a weak D match, TRBD1 (6 bases). Germline lookup yields CDR1 SGHDN and CDR2 FVKESK. The CDR3 runs to 15 residues. Between the trimmed V and J ends, which lost 2 bases and 4 bases, there was a span of 11 bases.

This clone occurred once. This CDR3 is CASSLGQGAKNTEAFF. The DNA for the CDR3 is TGCGCCAGCAGCCTAGGACAGGGGGCTAAGAACACTGAAGCTTTCTTT. The gene calls are TRBV5-1 and TRBJ1-1, with 11 bases aligning to TRBD1. Germline-derived CDR1 and CDR2 are SGHRS and YFSETQ. V shed 4 bases and J 1 base; nucleotides not matched to a gene: 6. There are 16 residues in the CDR3.